The rows below give T cell receptor beta chains drawn from one sample of a study of T cell responses to AZD1222 COVID-19 vaccine. Clones were sequenced by immunoSEQ multiplex PCR, and TCRdb holds only the in-frame ones, with some missing. This table has approximately 64,000 clones, 80% to 85% appearing once. This sample comprised peripheral blood, obtained on day 0 of AZD1222 vaccination. The source of these receptors is an adult in good health. The CDR3 runs from the conserved cysteine through the conserved F or W. The D gene is left open where the match is weak. Only part of the rows carry a size: once, few, many, or a class if the clone is expanded.

V,D,J,size,DNA,CDR3
TRBV28,.,TRBJ2-3,.,TGTGCCAGCAGTTCCGCCACCTTTGATACGCAGTATTTT,CASSSATFDTQYF
TRBV29-1,.,TRBJ1-1,.,TGCAGCGTTGCAACTTCGATGAACACTGAAGCTTTCTTT,CSVATSMNTEAFF
TRBV19,TRBD2,TRBJ2-1,.,TGTGCCAGTAGCGTCGCGGGGGACTACTCCTACAATGAGCAGTTCTTC,CASSVAGDYSYNEQFF
TRBV27,.,TRBJ2-5,.,TGTGCCAGCCGCGCTTTATTGGGGGCTGGGGAGACCCAGTACTTC,CASRALLGAGETQYF
TRBV3-1/TRBV3-2,.,TRBJ1-2,.,TGTGCCAGCAGCCAAGGAACAGGGACCTTTTATGGCTACACCTTC,CASSQGTGTFYGYTF
TRBV7-2,.,TRBJ1-1,.,TGTGCCAGCAGCTTTTTTGGAAGGAACACTGAAGCTTTCTTT,CASSFFGRNTEAFF
TRBV9,.,TRBJ2-3,.,TGTGCCAGCAGAGGGCCTAGCAGCACAGATACGCAGTATTTT,CASRGPSSTDTQYF
TRBV10-1,.,TRBJ1-2,.,TGCGCCAGCAGAGGAGGTGGGGACTACTATGGCTACACCTTC,CASRGGGDYYGYTF
TRBV5-6,.,TRBJ1-1,.,TGTGCCAGCAGCTTGATTTCAGAGAACACTGAAGCTTTCTTT,CASSLISENTEAFF
TRBV7-6,TRBD1,TRBJ1-5,.,TGTGCCAGCAGCTTCGGACAGGGGAGATATCAGCCCCAGCATTTT,CASSFGQGRYQPQHF
TRBV10-3,.,TRBJ2-1,.,TGTGCCATCAGCCCGGGACTCCACGGAGAGCAGTTCTTC,CAISPGLHGEQFF
TRBV6-2/TRBV6-3,.,TRBJ2-2,.,TGTGCCAGCAGTTCCGACAGGAACACCGGGGAGCTGTTTTTT,CASSSDRNTGELFF
TRBV6-5,.,TRBJ1-4,.,TGTGCCAGCAGTTACCGAGACAGAGAAAAACTGTTTTTT,CASSYRDREKLFF
TRBV2,TRBD1,TRBJ2-7,.,TGTGCCACAAACCCGGGACAGGGAGGCTACGAGCAGTACTTC,CATNPGQGGYEQYF
TRBV5-4,TRBD2,TRBJ2-5,.,TGTGCCAGCAGCGGAGCGGGGGGTAACCAAGAGACCCAGTACTTC,CASSGAGGNQETQYF
TRBV7-8,.,TRBJ1-5,few,TGTGCCAGCAGCTTATGGCAGGGACCTTCTCAGCCCCAGCATTTT,CASSLWQGPSQPQHF
TRBV3-1/TRBV3-2,.,TRBJ2-7,.,TGTGCCAGCAGCCTCCTCGGAGCCTACGAGCAGTACTTC,CASSLLGAYEQYF
TRBV10-3,TRBD2,TRBJ2-5,.,TGTGCCGCTGGACTAGCGGGGGGAGAGACCCAGTACTTC,CAAGLAGGETQYF
TRBV27,TRBD1,TRBJ2-7,.,TGTGCCAGCAGCACTTCCAGGGGACAGGGTATGCGGGGGCTACCCTACGAGCAGTACTTC,CASSTSRGQGMRGLPYEQYF
TRBV7-9,.,TRBJ2-7,.,TGTGCCAGCAGCTTAGACGTCTCCTACGAGCAGTACTTC,CASSLDVSYEQYF
TRBV5-1,.,TRBJ1-2,.,TGCGCCAGCAGCCCTACCGGGGCCAACTATGGCTACACCTTC,CASSPTGANYGYTF
TRBV2,TRBD2,TRBJ2-1,.,TGTGCCAGCAGCGTCCTTCAGAGGTTGCGGGGGGGCTTCAATGAGCAGTTCTTC,CASSVLQRLRGGFNEQFF
TRBV27,.,TRBJ1-1,.,TGTGCCAGCAGTTTATCGTTTCACTCGCGGGACACTGAAGCTTTCTTT,CASSLSFHSRDTEAFF
TRBV12-5,.,TRBJ1-1,.,TGTGCTAGTGGTCAGGGACTGAACACTGAAGCTTTCTTT,CASGQGLNTEAFF
TRBV6-5,.,TRBJ1-2,.,TGTGCCAGCAGTTTCGGGCAGAGCTATGGCTACACCTTC,CASSFGQSYGYTF